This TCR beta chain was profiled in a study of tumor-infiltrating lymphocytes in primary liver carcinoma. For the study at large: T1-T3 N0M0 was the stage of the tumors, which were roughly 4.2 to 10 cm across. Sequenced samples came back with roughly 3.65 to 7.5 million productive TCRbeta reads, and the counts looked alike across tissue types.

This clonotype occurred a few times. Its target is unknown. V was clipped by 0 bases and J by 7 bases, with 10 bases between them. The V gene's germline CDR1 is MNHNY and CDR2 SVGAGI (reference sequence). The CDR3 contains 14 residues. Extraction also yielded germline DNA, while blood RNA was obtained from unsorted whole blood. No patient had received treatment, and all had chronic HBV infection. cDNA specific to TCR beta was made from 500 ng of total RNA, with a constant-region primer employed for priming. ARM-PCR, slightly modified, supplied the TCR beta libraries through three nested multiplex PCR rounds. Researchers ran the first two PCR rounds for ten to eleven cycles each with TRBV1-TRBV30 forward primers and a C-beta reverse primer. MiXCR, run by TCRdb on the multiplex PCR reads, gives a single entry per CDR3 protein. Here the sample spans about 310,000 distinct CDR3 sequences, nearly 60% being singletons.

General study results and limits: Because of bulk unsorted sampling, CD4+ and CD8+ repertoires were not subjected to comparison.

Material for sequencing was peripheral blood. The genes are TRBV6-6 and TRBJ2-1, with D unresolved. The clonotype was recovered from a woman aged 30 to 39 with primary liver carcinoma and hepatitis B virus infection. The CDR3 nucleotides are TGTGCCAGCAGTTACTCGATGTCCTCTAATGAGCAGTTCTTC. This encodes CASSYSMSSNEQFF.